This T cell receptor beta chain is drawn from a study of blood T cell repertoires in COVID-19. TCRdb's copy holds only in-frame clones and misses some; the assay was immunoSEQ multiplex PCR. The sample lists 110,000 to 150,000 clones; roughly 79% were seen once. Germline V CDR1 and CDR2: SEHNR, FQNEAQ (reference sequence). J gave up 9 bases and V 3 bases, and 16 bases lay outside the gene matches. The CDR3 has 17 amino acids. The clonotype was recovered from a human donor in a cohort sampled during active COVID-19. Sequenced input: peripheral blood. This sequence joins TRBV7-9 and TRBJ2-1; TRBD1 agrees at 8 bases. The CDR3 bases are TGTGCCAGCAGCTTCCCAACCAGGGGGCGGAAAGGTGTTGAGCAGTTCTTC. This sequence encodes CASSFPTRGRKGVEQFF.